These 8 T cell receptor beta chains share one sample of origin, sequenced in a study of blood T cell repertoires in COVID-19. Method: immunoSEQ multiplex PCR; TCRdb's copy keeps in-frame clones and lacks some. This table holds 70,000 to 95,000 clones, 88% found once. Sequenced: peripheral blood. Source of these receptors: a man between 65 and 79 years old with acute or convalescent COVID-19.

The chain links TRBV4-3 to TRBJ2-1; D ambiguous. Looked up from germline, CDR1 is LGHNA and CDR2 is YSLEER. The CDR3 extends over 15 amino acids. Trimming left V 2 bases short and J 3 bases short, with 11 bases between. The CDR3 loop is CASSQSGSFYNEQFF. The DNA for the CDR3 is TGCGCCAGCAGCCAATCCGGTTCCTTCTACAATGAGCAGTTCTTC.

This clone occurred once. The V call is TRBV5-5, the J call TRBJ1-6, with a tentative D call TRBD1 (5 bases). The CDR3 loop spans 15 amino acids. CDR1 SGHKS and CDR2 YYEKEE come from the germline V gene (reference sequence). Trimming took 0 bases from V and 10 from J, leaving 14 bases between them. The CDR3 region is CASSLAGGIGSPLHF. In DNA form, the CDR3 reads TGTGCCAGCAGCTTGGCCGGGGGTATCGGGTCACCCCTCCACTTT.

The V call is TRBV10-3, the J call TRBJ1-5, with unresolved D. Germline V CDR1 and CDR2: ENHRY, SYGVKD. The germline V and J ends were trimmed by 1 base and 8 bases, with 15 bases remaining between them. This CDR3 is built from 15 residues. The DNA for the CDR3 is TGTGCCATCAGTGAGTACCTCTTAGAAGTTGAGCCCCAGCATTTT. Amino acid sequence: CAISEYLLEVEPQHF.

V and J are TRBV10-2 and TRBJ1-1; D not resolved. This CDR3 comprises 14 residues. Germline CDR1 is WSHSY and CDR2 is SAAADI. V shed 4 bases and J shed 2 bases, with 11 bases lying between them. CDR3 sequence reads: CASSVFRVNTEAFF. The CDR3 DNA follows: TGCGCCAGCAGTGTTTTTCGGGTAAACACTGAAGCTTTCTTT.

This clone was picked up one time. The rearrangement joins TRBV5-5 to TRBJ1-1; TRBD1 aligns across 12 bases. Trimming took 3 bases from V and 0 from J; bases not matched to a gene: 9. The germline V gene encodes CDR1 SGHKS and CDR2 YYEKEE (reference sequence). The CDR3 sequence is 18 residues long. CDR3 region: CASSSEGTGGFMNTEAFF. The CDR3 nucleotides are TGTGCCAGCAGCTCGGAGGGGACAGGGGGCTTCATGAACACTGAAGCTTTCTTT.

This clone has more than one count but fewer than ten. V usage is TRBV7-9 and J usage is TRBJ2-6, with a tentative D call TRBD1 (5 bases). V lost 1 base and J 8 bases, leaving 9 bases between the germline ends. Germline values: CDR1 SEHNR, CDR2 FQNEAQ (reference sequence). This CDR3 region has 14 residues. The CDR3 DNA sequence: TGTGCCAGCAGCTTAGGCCAGGGTTCCAACGTCCTGACTTTC. Protein: CASSLGQGSNVLTF. Filled out from reference TRBV7-9 and TRBJ2-6, the complete variable domain reads DTGVSQNPRHKITKRGQNVTFRCDPISEHNRLYWYRQTLGQGPEFLTYFQNEAQLEKSRLLSDRFSAERPKGSFSTLEIQRTEQGDSAMYLCASSLGQGSNVLTFGAGSRLTVL.

The rearrangement joins TRBV6-6 to TRBJ1-1, with 11 positions matching TRBD1. Losses at the gene ends were 5 bases for V and 1 base for J; bases not matched to a gene: 9. The CDR3 has 17 amino acids. CDR1 MNHNY and CDR2 SVGAGI come from the germline V gene (reference sequence). The CDR3 here is CASSPAPGTGGNTEAFF. In DNA form, the CDR3 reads TGTGCCAGCAGTCCAGCTCCCGGGACAGGGGGGAACACTGAAGCTTTCTTT.

The V call is TRBV29-1, the J call TRBJ1-1, with D possibly TRBD1 on 5 matching bases. This CDR3 region has 10 residues. Looked up from germline, CDR1 is SQVTM and CDR2 is ANQGSEA. V was shortened by 6 bases and J by 10 bases, with 12 bases between the two germline ends. The CDR3 sequence is CSVRDFGAFF. Written as DNA, the CDR3 is TGCAGCGTCAGGGACTTCGGAGCTTTCTTT. Full variable domain (outside the CDR3, taken from reference TRBV29-1 and TRBJ1-1): SAVISQKPSRDICQRGTSLTIQCQVDSQVTMMFWYRQQPGQSLTLIATANQGSEATYESGFVIDKFPISRPNLTFSTLTVSNMSPEDSSIYLCSVRDFGAFFGQGTRLTVV.